This T cell receptor beta chain originates from a study of T cell responses to AZD1222 COVID-19 vaccine. General study results and limits: Vaccination with two AZD1222 doses was followed by a rise in Spike-specific TCR breadth and depth. Clonal diversity was possibly underestimated, and the donors were mostly white British, with more females.

V lost 3 bases, J lost 5 bases, and 19 bases lay in between. The CDR3 spans 16 residues. CDR1 and CDR2 from the germline V gene are MGHRA and YSYEKL. About this clone: Its specificity is unknown.

The table came from immunoSEQ multiplex PCR; TCRdb's copy has only in-frame clones and leaves some out. The data show over 70,000 clones, about 85% seen once. The specimen comprised peripheral blood, sampled on day 0 of AZD1222 vaccination. V is TRBV4-1 and J is TRBJ1-1, with a tentative D call TRBD1 (6 bases). The source of this sequence is an adult in good health. Written as DNA, the CDR3 is TGCGCCAGCAGCCACCTCTTCGGGGGCGGCGAGACTGAAGCTTTCTTT. It encodes CASSHLFGGGETEAFF.